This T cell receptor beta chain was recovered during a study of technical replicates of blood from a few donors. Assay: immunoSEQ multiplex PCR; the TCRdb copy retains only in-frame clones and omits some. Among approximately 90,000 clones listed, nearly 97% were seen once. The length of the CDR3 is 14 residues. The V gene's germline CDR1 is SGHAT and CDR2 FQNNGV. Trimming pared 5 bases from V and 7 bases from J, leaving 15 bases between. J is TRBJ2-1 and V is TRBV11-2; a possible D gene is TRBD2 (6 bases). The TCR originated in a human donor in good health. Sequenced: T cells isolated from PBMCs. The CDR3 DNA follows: TGTGCCAGCAGCGCGACTAGAGCGTCGAATGAGCAGTTCTTC. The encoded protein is CASSATRASNEQFF.